Shown below are 24 T cell receptor beta chains from a single sample sequenced in a study of blood T cell repertoires in COVID-19. Measured with immunoSEQ multiplex PCR; TCRdb has only the in-frame clones, and not every one. The table has approximately 350,000 clones, around 90% seen once; the top ten hold more than 0.95%. The specimen was peripheral blood. Receptors were obtained from a man aged 35 to 55 with acute or convalescent COVID-19.

On this clone itself: The identical CDR3 is also encoded by other nucleotide sequences in the sample. The chain couples TRBV18 to TRBJ1-1; TRBD1 is a possible D gene (6 bases). The length of the CDR3 is 14 residues. Deletions cut 1 base from V and 0 bases from J, with 6 bases between. Germline CDR1 reads KGHSH; CDR2 reads LQKENI. The CDR3, as DNA: TGTGCCAGCTCACCACGACAGGTGAACACTGAAGCTTTCTTT. Translation gives CASSPRQVNTEAFF.

The V and J genes are TRBV18 and TRBJ1-2; D ambiguous. CDR1 and CDR2 (germline): KGHSH, LQKENI. The V and J ends lost 3 bases and 1 base respectively, with 15 bases between them. The CDR3 loop spans 16 amino acids. The CDR3 nucleotides are TGTGCCAGCTCACCGAACAGTGTAGGACTTAACTATGGCTACACCTTC. Protein product: CASSPNSVGLNYGYTF.

V gene TRBV7-9 combines with J gene TRBJ2-1, with a weak D call TRBD1 (6 bases). The germline V and J ends were trimmed by 4 bases and 8 bases, with 18 bases remaining between them. The CDR3 has 15 residues. Germline lookup yields CDR1 SEHNR and CDR2 FQNEAQ (reference sequence). The CDR3 sequence: CASSSQVQGLYEQFF. The CDR3 coding sequence is TGTGCCAGCAGCTCCCAGGTACAGGGTTTGTATGAGCAGTTCTTC.

The chain carries TRBV7-2 and TRBJ1-4; D remains unclear. This CDR3 contains 14 residues. V was trimmed by 3 bases and J by 5 bases, leaving 10 bases between them. Per germline, CDR1 SGHTA and CDR2 FQGNSA. The CDR3 here is CASSFGRENEKLFF. CDR3 coding DNA: TGTGCCAGCAGCTTTGGACGGGAAAATGAAAAACTGTTTTTT.

The gene calls are TRBV2 and TRBJ2-7, with D unresolved. Per the germline V gene, CDR1 is SNHLY and CDR2 is FYNNEI. The CDR3 has 13 amino acids. The V gene lost 2 bases and the J gene lost 6 bases, with 11 bases spanning the gap. CDR3 sequence reads: CASSEKIGSEQYF. The CDR3 coding sequence is TGTGCCAGCAGTGAAAAAATCGGGTCCGAGCAGTACTTC.

This chain joins TRBV30 and TRBJ2-7; a possible D gene is TRBD2 (6 bases). CDR3 length: 14 residues. Germline CDR1 and CDR2: GTSNPN and SVGIG (reference sequence). Trimming pared 3 bases from V and 4 bases from J, leaving 16 bases between. The CDR3 region is CAWSRGEDEYEQYF. The CDR3 coding sequence is TGTGCCTGGAGCCGCGGGGAGGACGAATACGAGCAGTACTTC.

The chain recombines TRBV3-1 (or the pseudogene TRBV3-2) with TRBJ2-1; D is undetermined. The CDR3 length is 15 residues. V lost 7 bases and J lost 5, with 18 bases in between. CDR1 and CDR2 (germline): LGHDT, YNNKEL (reference sequence). Here the CDR3 reads CASIPDPLGDNEQFF. CDR3 DNA: TGTGCCAGCATCCCTGACCCGCTCGGAGACAATGAGCAGTTCTTC.

The genes are TRBV6-5 and TRBJ1-5; D unclear. Germline V gene sequence: CDR1 MNHEY, CDR2 SVGAGI. V lost 4 bases and J lost 9, with 16 bases in between. This CDR3 contains 14 residues. CDR3 coding DNA: TGTGCCAGCAGTTCTGAGAGGACCCTAGCGCCCCAGCATTTT. It translates to CASSSERTLAPQHF.

V is TRBV5-8 and J is TRBJ2-7; 10 positions match TRBD1. CDR1 and CDR2 from the germline V gene are SGHTS and YDEGEE. Germline trimming cut 2 bases from V and 9 bases from J; bases unmatched to any gene: 14. CDR3 length equals 16 residues. CDR3 in DNA: TGTGCCAGCAGCTTAACTTCCCTCGGGACAGGGGCACGGCAGTACTTC. It yields the protein CASSLTSLGTGARQYF.

The rearrangement uses TRBV28 and TRBJ1-2, with D perhaps TRBD1 (6 bases). V lost 6 bases and J lost 5, with 13 bases in between. The CDR3 is 13 residues long. Germline lookup yields CDR1 MDHEN and CDR2 SYDVKM. The CDR3 loop reads CASRDQGLYGYTF. The CDR3 DNA is TGTGCCAGCAGAGATCAGGGGCTATATGGCTACACCTTC.

This clone was seen a single time. V and J are TRBV28 and TRBJ2-7; 9 nucleotides line up with TRBD1. The trim removed 5 bases at V and 2 bases at J, leaving 7 bases unmatched. This CDR3 comprises 15 residues. CDR1 and CDR2 from the germline V gene are MDHEN and SYDVKM. CDR3 nucleotide sequence: TGTGCCAGCAGTCACAGGACAGGGGTAGCCTACGAGCAGTACTTC. Its translation: CASSHRTGVAYEQYF.

This clone showed up just once. V gene TRBV6-6 combines with J gene TRBJ2-5, with 7 bases matching TRBD1. J was trimmed by 5 bases and V by 5 bases; bases with no gene match: 11. The V gene's germline CDR1 is MNHNY and CDR2 SVGAGI (reference sequence). The CDR3 is 15 amino acids. The DNA of the CDR3 is TGTGCCAGCAGTCCCGGGACAGCAACCCGCGAGACCCAGTACTTC. Translating gives CASSPGTATRETQYF.

Comment on this clone: At the DNA level, this CDR3 is encoded by other sequences in the same sample as well. J is TRBJ2-5 and V is TRBV30, with D maybe TRBD2 (6 bases). This CDR3 comprises 13 residues. Germline-derived CDR1 and CDR2 are GTSNPN and SVGIG (reference sequence). V was trimmed by 1 base and J by 1 base, leaving 7 bases between them. As DNA, the CDR3 is TGTGCCTGGAGTGGGGGACTCCAAGAGACCCAGTACTTC. Translating it yields CAWSGGLQETQYF.

This chain links TRBV5-6 with TRBJ2-1; possibly TRBD2 for D (6 bases). Germline V lookup: CDR1 SGHDT, CDR2 YYEEEE. The V end lost 5 bases, the J end lost 8 bases, and 11 bases lay between the germline ends. The CDR3 runs 12 residues. In nucleotides, the CDR3 is TGTGCCAGCAGTTGGGACTTAGATGAGCAGTTCTTC. Amino acids: CASSWDLDEQFF.

In regard to this clone: Additional DNA sequences in this sample encode the identical CDR3. The chain links TRBV9 to TRBJ1-3, with D unresolved. The V and J ends lost 0 bases and 0 bases respectively, with 7 bases between them. The CDR3 has 15 amino acids. The germline V gene encodes CDR1 SGDLS and CDR2 YYNGEE. The CDR3 region is CASSVDLSSGNTIYF. CDR3 in DNA: TGTGCCAGCAGCGTAGACCTGAGCTCTGGAAACACCATATATTTT. Full variable domain (remainder filled in from reference TRBV9 and TRBJ1-3): DSGVTQTPKHLITATGQRVTLRCSPRSGDLSVYWYQQSLDQGLQFLIQYYNGEERAKGNILERFSAQQFPDLHSELNLSSLELGDSALYFCASSVDLSSGNTIYFGEGSWLTVV.

The V call is TRBV7-2, the J call TRBJ1-2; TRBD1 might be the D (5 bases). V lost 3 bases and J lost 0, with 14 bases in between. The CDR3 loop spans 16 amino acids. In germline, CDR1 is SGHTA, CDR2 FQGNSA. This CDR3 is CASSFGAGRTNYGYTF. The CDR3 bases are TGTGCCAGCAGCTTTGGGGCCGGACGGACTAACTATGGCTACACCTTC. The complete variable domain, with remaining parts taken from reference TRBV7-2 and TRBJ1-2, reads GAGVSQSPSNKVTEKGKDVELRCDPISGHTALYWYRQSLGQGLEFLIYFQGNSAPDKSGLPSDRFSAERTGGSVSTLTIQRTQQEDSAVYLCASSFGAGRTNYGYTFGSGTRLTVV.

The V and J genes are TRBV11-1 and TRBJ2-1; perhaps TRBD2 as D (5 bases). V lost 1 base, J lost 10 bases, and 11 bases lay in between. The germline V gene has CDR1 SGHAT and CDR2 FQDESV (reference sequence). There are 13 residues in the CDR3. The CDR3 DNA follows: TGTGCCAGCAGCTTAGTGGTAGCGCAGGAGCAGTTCTTC. As protein: CASSLVVAQEQFF. The whole variable domain, remainder taken from reference TRBV11-1 and TRBJ2-1, is EAEVAQSPRYKITEKSQAVAFWCDPISGHATLYWYRQILGQGPELLVQFQDESVVDDSQLPKDRFSAERLKGVDSTLKIQPAELGDSAMYLCASSLVVAQEQFFGPGTRLTVL.

The V and J genes are TRBV19 and TRBJ1-6, with 8 bases fitting TRBD1. The V segment lost 5 bases and the J segment 11 bases; nucleotides outside the gene matches: 8. The CDR3 has 14 residues. From germline, CDR1 is LNHDA and CDR2 SQIVND (reference sequence). CDR3: CASSPRTGRTPLHF. CDR3 coding DNA: TGTGCCAGTAGTCCACGGACAGGGAGGACACCCCTCCACTTT.

This clone was picked up a small number of times. The V and J genes are TRBV3-1 (or the pseudogene TRBV3-2) and TRBJ1-2; D not resolved. The CDR3 is 16 residues long. CDR1 and CDR2 from the germline V gene are LGHDT and YNNKEL (reference sequence). V lost 1 base, J lost 0 bases, and 12 bases lay in between. In DNA, the CDR3 is TGTGCCAGCAGCCAAGCTCTGGGGAGAACTAACTATGGCTACACCTTC. Translating gives CASSQALGRTNYGYTF.

The J gene is TRBJ1-3, the V gene TRBV3-1 (or the pseudogene TRBV3-2); D unclear. V shed 5 bases and J shed 0 bases, with 8 bases lying between them. This CDR3 contains 14 residues. Germline V gives CDR1 LGHDT, CDR2 YNNKEL (reference sequence). The CDR3 sequence: CASSDNFSGNTIYF. The CDR3 DNA follows: TGTGCCAGCAGCGACAACTTCTCTGGAAACACCATATATTTT.

V is TRBV12-3 or TRBV12-4 and J is TRBJ1-1; TRBD1 might be the D (5 bases). The CDR3 totals 13 residues. Trimming shortened V by 4 bases and J by 5 bases, and 11 bases separated the two germline ends. The CDR3 region has the DNA TGTGCCAGCAGTTCGGGGGGAGCGACTGAAGCTTTCTTT. This encodes CASSSGGATEAFF.

V is TRBV3-1 (or the pseudogene TRBV3-2) and J is TRBJ1-4; unclear D gene. Trimming left V 1 base short and J 4 bases short, with 10 bases between. Per germline, CDR1 LGHDT and CDR2 YNNKEL (reference sequence). This CDR3 contains 15 residues. This CDR3 is CASSQGTLINEKLFF. As DNA, the CDR3 is TGTGCCAGCAGCCAAGGGACTTTGATTAATGAAAAACTGTTTTTT.

The rearrangement links TRBV6-6 to TRBJ1-1; 9 bases are shared with TRBD1. Per the germline V gene, CDR1 is MNHNY and CDR2 is SVGAGI (reference sequence). Losses at the gene ends were 6 bases for V and 5 bases for J; bases not matched to a gene: 4. CDR3 length: 13 residues. Here the CDR3 DNA reads TGTGCCAGCAGGGACAGGGGACGTACTGAAGCTTTCTTT. Residues: CASRDRGRTEAFF.

V and J are TRBV12-3 or TRBV12-4 and TRBJ1-3; a weak D match, TRBD1 (5 bases). Trimming shortened V by 6 bases and J by 7 bases, and 13 bases separated the two germline ends. The CDR3 sequence is 13 residues long. The CDR3 loop reads CASSPGLGNTIYF. The CDR3 DNA sequence: TGTGCCAGCAGCCCGGGACTAGGGAACACCATATATTTT.